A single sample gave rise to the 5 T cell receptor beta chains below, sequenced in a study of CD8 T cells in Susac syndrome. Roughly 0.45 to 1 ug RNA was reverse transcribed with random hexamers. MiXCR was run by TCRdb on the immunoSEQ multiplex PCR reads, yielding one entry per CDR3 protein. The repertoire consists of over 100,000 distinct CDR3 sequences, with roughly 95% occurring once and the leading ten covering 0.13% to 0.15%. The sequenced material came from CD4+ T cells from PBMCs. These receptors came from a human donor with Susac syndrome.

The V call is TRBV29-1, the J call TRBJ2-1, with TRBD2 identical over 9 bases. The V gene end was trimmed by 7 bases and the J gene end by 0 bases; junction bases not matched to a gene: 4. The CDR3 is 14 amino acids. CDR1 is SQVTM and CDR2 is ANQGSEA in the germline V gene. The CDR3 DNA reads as TGCAGCGCCCTGACTAGCGGCTCCTACAATGAGCAGTTCTTC. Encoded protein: CSALTSGSYNEQFF.

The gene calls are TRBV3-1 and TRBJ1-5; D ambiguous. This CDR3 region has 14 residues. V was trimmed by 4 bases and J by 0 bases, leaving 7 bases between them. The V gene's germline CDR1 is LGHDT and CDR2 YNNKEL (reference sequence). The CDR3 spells CASSRTHSNQPQHF. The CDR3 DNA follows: TGTGCCAGCAGCCGAACTCATAGCAATCAGCCCCAGCATTTT.

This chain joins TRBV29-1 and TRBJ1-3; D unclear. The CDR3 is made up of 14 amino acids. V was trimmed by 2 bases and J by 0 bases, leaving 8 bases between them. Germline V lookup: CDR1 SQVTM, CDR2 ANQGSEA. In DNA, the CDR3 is TGCAGCGTTGAACGGGCCTCCTCTGGAAACACCATATATTTT. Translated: CSVERASSGNTIYF.

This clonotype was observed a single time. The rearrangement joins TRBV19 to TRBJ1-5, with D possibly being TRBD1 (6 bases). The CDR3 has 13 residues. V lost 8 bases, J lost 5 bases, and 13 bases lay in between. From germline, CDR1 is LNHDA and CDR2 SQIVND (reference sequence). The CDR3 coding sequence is TGTGCCAGTCAACGGCAGGGGCATCAGCCCCAGCATTTT. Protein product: CASQRQGHQPQHF.

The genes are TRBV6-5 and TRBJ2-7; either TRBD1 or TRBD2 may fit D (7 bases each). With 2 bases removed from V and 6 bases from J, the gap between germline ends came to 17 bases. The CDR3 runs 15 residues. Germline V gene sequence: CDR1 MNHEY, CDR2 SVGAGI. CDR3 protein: CASSYLQQGRGEQYF. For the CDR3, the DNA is TGTGCCAGCAGTTACCTACAACAGGGGAGGGGCGAGCAGTACTTC.